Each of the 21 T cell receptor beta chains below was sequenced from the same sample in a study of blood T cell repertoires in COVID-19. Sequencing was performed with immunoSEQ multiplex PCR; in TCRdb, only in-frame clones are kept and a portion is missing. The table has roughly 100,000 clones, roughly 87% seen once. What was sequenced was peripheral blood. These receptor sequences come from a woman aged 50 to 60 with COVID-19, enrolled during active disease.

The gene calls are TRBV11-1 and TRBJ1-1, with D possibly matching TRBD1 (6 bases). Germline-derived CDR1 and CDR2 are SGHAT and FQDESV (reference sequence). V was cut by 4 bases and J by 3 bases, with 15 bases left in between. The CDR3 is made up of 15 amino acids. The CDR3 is CASSSSGTLHTEAFF. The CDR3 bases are TGTGCCAGCAGCTCCTCCGGGACACTTCACACTGAAGCTTTCTTT.

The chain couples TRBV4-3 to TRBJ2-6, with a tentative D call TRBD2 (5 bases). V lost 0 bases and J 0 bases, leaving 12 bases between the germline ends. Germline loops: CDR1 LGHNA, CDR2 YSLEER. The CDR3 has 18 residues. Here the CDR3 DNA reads TGCGCCAGCAGCCAAGATGCGGGTTCACTCTCTGGGGCCAACGTCCTGACTTTC. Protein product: CASSQDAGSLSGANVLTF.

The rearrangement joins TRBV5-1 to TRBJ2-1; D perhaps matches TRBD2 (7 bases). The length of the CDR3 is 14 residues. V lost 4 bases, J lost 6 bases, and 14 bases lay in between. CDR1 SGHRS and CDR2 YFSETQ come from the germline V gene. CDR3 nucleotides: TGCGCCAGCAGCATTGGAGGGGGGGCCAATGAGCAGTTCTTC. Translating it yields CASSIGGGANEQFF.

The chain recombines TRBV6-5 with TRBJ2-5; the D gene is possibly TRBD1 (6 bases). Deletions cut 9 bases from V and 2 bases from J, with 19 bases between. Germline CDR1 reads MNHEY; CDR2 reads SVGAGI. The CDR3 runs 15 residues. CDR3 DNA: TGTGCCAGTGGTCGAAGGGGGATGGATCAAGAGACCCAGTACTTC. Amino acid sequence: CASGRRGMDQETQYF.

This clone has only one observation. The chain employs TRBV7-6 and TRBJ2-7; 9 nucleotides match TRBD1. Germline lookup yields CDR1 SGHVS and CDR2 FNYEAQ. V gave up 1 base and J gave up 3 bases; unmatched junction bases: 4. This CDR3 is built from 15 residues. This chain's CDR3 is CASSLGTGALYEQYF. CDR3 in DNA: TGTGCCAGCAGCTTAGGGACAGGGGCCCTCTACGAGCAGTACTTC.

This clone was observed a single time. Written as DNA, the CDR3 is TGTGCCAGCAGCGTAGTAGGGACAGGGGGTGAAAAACTGTTTTTT. Amino acid sequence: CASSVVGTGGEKLFF. The gene calls are TRBV9 and TRBJ1-4, with TRBD1 matching over 11 bases. This CDR3 has 15 residues. Germline CDR1 reads SGDLS; CDR2 reads YYNGEE. Unmatched junction bases numbered 2, after V lost 0 bases and J lost 7 bases.

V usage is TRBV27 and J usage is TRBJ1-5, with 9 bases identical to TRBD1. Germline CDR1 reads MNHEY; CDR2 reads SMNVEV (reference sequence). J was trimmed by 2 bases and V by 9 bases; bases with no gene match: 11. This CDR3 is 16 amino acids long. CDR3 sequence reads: CASQTTGGVGNQPQHF. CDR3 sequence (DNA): TGTGCCAGTCAAACTACAGGGGGCGTCGGCAATCAGCCCCAGCATTTT.

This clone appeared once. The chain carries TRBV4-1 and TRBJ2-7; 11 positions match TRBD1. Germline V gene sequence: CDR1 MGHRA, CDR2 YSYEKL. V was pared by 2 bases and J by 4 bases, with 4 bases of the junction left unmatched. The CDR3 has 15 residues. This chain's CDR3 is CASSQLGQGGYEQYF. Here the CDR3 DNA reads TGCGCCAGCAGCCAACTGGGACAGGGGGGGTACGAGCAGTACTTC.

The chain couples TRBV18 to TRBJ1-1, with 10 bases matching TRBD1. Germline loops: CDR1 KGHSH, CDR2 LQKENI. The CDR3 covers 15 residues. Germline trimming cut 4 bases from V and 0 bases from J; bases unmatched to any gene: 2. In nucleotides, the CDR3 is TGTGCCAGCTCACGGGACAGGGGCTTGAACACTGAAGCTTTCTTT. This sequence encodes CASSRDRGLNTEAFF.

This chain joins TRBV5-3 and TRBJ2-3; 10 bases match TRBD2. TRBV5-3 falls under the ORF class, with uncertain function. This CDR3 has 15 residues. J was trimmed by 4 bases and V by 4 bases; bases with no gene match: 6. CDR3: CARSPLAGGPDTQYF. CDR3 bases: TGTGCCAGAAGCCCCTTAGCGGGGGGCCCAGATACGCAGTATTTT.

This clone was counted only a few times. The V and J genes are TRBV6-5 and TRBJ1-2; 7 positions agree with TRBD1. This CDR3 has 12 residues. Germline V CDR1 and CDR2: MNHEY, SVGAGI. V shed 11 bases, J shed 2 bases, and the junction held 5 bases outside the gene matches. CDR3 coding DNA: TGTGCCTGCGGGGACAGCAACTATGGCTACACCTTC. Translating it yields CACGDSNYGYTF.

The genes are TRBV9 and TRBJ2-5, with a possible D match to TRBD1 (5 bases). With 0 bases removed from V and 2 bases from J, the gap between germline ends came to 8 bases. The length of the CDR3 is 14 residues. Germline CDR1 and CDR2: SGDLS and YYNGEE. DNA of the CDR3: TGTGCCAGCAGCGTAGGGACATTACAAGAGACCCAGTACTTC. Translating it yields CASSVGTLQETQYF.

CDR3 loop: CASSYTGGVDTIYF. The CDR3 DNA follows: TGTGCCAGCAGCTACACAGGGGGCGTAGACACCATATATTTT. The V gene is TRBV7-9, the J gene TRBJ1-3; 9 nucleotides match TRBD1. The CDR3 spans 14 residues. V trimming: 4 bases; J trimming: 8 bases; junction bases outside the gene matches: 6. Germline V gene lookup returns CDR1 SEHNR and CDR2 FQNEAQ (reference sequence).

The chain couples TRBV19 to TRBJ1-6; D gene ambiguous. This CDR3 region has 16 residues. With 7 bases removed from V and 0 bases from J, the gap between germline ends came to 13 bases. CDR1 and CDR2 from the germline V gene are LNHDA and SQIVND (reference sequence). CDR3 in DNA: TGTGCCAGTACCGACTTCCCGAGCTCCTATAATTCACCCCTCCACTTT. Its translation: CASTDFPSSYNSPLHF.

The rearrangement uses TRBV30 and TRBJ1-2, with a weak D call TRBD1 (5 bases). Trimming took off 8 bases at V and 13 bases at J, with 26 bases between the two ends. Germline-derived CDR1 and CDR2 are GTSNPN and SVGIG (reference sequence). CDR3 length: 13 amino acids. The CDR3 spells CALGLGDRGSGTF. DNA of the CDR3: TGTGCCCTGGGCCTCGGAGACAGAGGTTCTGGCACCTTC.

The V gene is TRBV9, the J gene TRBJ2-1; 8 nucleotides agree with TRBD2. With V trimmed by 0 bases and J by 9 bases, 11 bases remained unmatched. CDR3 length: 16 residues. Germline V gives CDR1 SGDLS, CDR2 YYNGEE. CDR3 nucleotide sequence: TGTGCCAGCAGCGTAGCTGGGAGCGGGGGCTCGAGTGAGCAGTTCTTC. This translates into CASSVAGSGGSSEQFF.

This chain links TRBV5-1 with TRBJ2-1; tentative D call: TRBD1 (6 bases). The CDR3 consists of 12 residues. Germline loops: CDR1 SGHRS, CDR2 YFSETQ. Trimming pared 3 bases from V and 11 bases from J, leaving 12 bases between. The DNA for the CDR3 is TGCGCCAGCAGCTCGGCGGACAGTCAGCAGTTCTTC. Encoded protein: CASSSADSQQFF.

CDR3 in amino acids: CASSRGDSNQPQHF. The CDR3 DNA is TGTGCCAGCAGCCGAGGAGATAGCAATCAGCCCCAGCATTTT. This rearrangement joins TRBV7-8 to TRBJ1-5; D is unresolved. Germline lookup yields CDR1 SGHVS and CDR2 FQNEAQ. This CDR3 has 14 residues. V lost 5 bases to trimming and J lost 0 bases, with 8 bases between them.

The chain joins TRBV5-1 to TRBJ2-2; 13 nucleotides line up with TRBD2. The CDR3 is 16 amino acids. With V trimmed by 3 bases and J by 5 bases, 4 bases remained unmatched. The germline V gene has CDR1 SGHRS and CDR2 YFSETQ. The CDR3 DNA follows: TGCGCCAGCAGCTCGGAGGGACTAGCGGGGACCGGGGAGCTGTTTTTT. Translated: CASSSEGLAGTGELFF.

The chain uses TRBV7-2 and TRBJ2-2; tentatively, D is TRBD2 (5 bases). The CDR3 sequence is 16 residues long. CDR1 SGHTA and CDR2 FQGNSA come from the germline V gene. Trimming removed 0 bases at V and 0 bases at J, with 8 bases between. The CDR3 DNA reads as TGTGCCAGCAGCTTAGCCGGAGGTCCGAACACCGGGGAGCTGTTTTTT. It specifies CASSLAGGPNTGELFF.

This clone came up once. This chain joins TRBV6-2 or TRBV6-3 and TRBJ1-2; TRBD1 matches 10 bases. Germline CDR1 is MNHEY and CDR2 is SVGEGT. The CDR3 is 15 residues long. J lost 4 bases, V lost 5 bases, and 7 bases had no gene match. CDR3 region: CASSRRTGGRYGYTF. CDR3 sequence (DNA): TGTGCCAGCAGTCGACGGACAGGGGGTCGCTATGGCTACACCTTC.